These T cell receptor beta chains were read from a single sample in a study of TIL therapy for anti-PD-1-resistant metastatic lung cancer. Some clones are missing from TCRdb's copy, which holds only in-frame ones; the method was immunoSEQ multiplex PCR. This sample has approximately 20,000 clones, with almost 80% found just once. The sequencing here drew on blood, taken at baseline. All receptors derive from a person between 25 and 80 years old with non-small cell lung cancer. Both conserved end residues are part of each CDR3. A D gene is named only where the DNA matches it firmly. Part of the rows lack a size; the others show once, few, many or a class for expanded clones.

j_gene,abundance,v_gene,d_gene,CDR3aa
TRBJ2-3,-,TRBV28,-,CASSLRGFGTDTQYF
TRBJ1-2,few,TRBV19,-,CAIAQGTENYGYTF
TRBJ2-1,-,TRBV6-5,-,CASSQPRASYNEQFF
TRBJ2-1,-,TRBV11-2,-,CASSLLGNEQFF
TRBJ2-5,once,TRBV6-6,-,CASGRHRQETQYF
TRBJ2-1,-,TRBV4-1,TRBD2,CASRRVGGSGGSYNEQFF
TRBJ2-3,few,TRBV4-2,TRBD2,CASSHYRGGDTQYF
TRBJ2-2,-,TRBV10-3,-,CAISESPGRLAGELFF
TRBJ2-3,-,TRBV5-5,-,CASSLVTGRTDTQYF
TRBJ2-3,-,TRBV3-1/TRBV3-2,TRBD2,CASSPWSGGQSTDTQYF
TRBJ2-7,-,TRBV6-5,TRBD1,CASSYSYLGQGYEQYF
TRBJ2-7,once,TRBV19,-,CASSWDTSYEQYF
TRBJ2-3,-,TRBV19,TRBD1,CASSVGQVSTDTQYF
TRBJ2-7,-,TRBV3-1/TRBV3-2,TRBD1,CASSKGTGGSYEQYF
TRBJ1-4,-,TRBV28,-,CASSLGQGEKLFF
TRBJ1-2,-,TRBV27,-,CASSLSGYSYGYTF
TRBJ1-2,-,TRBV27,-,CASRKQDSYGYTF